The subject of this entry is one T cell receptor beta chain. Its antigen is as yet unknown. Trimming cost V 3 bases and J 7 bases; bases outside gene matches: 10. CDR1 is SGDLS, CDR2 YYNGEE, per germline. CDR3 length: 17 residues. The table came from immunoSEQ multiplex PCR; TCRdb's copy has only in-frame clones and leaves some out. The sample yields about 48,000 clones, approximately 86% seen once. The entry originates in a study of T cell responses to AZD1222 COVID-19 vaccine. Study-wide results and limits: Vaccine-associated CD4 TCRs spanned spike, dominant at 160-218 and 743-854. White British ancestry dominated among donors, who included more females, and clonal diversity was possibly underestimated. Increased Spike-specific TCR breadth and depth were observed after two AZD1222 doses. Nearly half of the spike-specific TCRs reportedly recognize variant regions that carry no mutations.

This receptor was obtained from an adult who received the AZD1222 COVID-19 vaccine. This rearrangement joins TRBV9 to TRBJ2-1, with 13 nucleotides matching TRBD2. The sequenced sample was peripheral blood, obtained 28 days after the second AZD1222 dose. The CDR3 here is CASSEPTGTSGINEQFF. The CDR3 coding sequence is TGTGCCAGCAGCGAACCTACCGGGACTAGCGGGATTAATGAGCAGTTCTTC.